The text below deals with one T cell receptor (beta chain). This clone has a count of ten or more. Its cognate antigen has yet to be identified. Base qualities were left out, and no much larger clone turns up one base away. The immunoSEQ Assay, a bias-controlled multiplex PCR, was used to amplify TCRbeta CDR3 regions from genomic DNA. Turning to the authors' computational methods: The number of nucleated cells in each sample was estimated by amplification of reference gene primers within the assay. To quantify the absolute abundance of each unique TCRbeta CDR3 rearrangement, sequence reads were collapsed and filtered. For each sample, productive Simpson clonality was calculated as the square root of Simpson's diversity index across productive rearrangements. TCRdb took this table from immuneACCESS and kept in-frame rearrangements with V and J called. Such tables lack part of the clones; where checked against another copy, unresolved V genes explain under half of the gap, and the rest is unexplained. Clone size and the V and J calls come from that table; the DNA yielded D and trimming. Here the sample has about 200,000 clones; approximately 86% occur a single time. 3.8% of the sample rests with the top ten.

The data were taken from a study of blood T cell repertoires in COVID-19 (TCRdb year 2020). About the study as a whole: The collaborator samples originated in the United States, Italy and Spain and spanned the acute and convalescent phases of COVID-19. The material from the prospective study consisted of cDNA or gDNA derived from T cells, B-cell-depleted T cells, or PBMCs. The dataset comprised deeply sampled blood TCRbeta repertoires from subjects exposed to, actively infected with, or recovered from COVID-19. The repertoires were made available in a free public database intended to serve as a resource for research on the immune response to SARS-CoV-2. Samples were obtained from the ongoing ImmuneRACE study (first 160 participants) and from over 1,000 subjects provided by 6 global collaborators. Sample metadata almost always included a de-identified subject ID, COVID-19 status, age in years and sex. Where HLA class I and class II types were available, the types were taken from metadata supplied by the sample provider, not from assay-based typing. General findings and caveats noted by the study authors: The amount of clinical and demographic metadata varied by source and participant and was provided uncurated.

CDR1 and CDR2 are drawn from the germline V gene: SGHTA, FQGNSA. Trimmed from V: 5 bases; trimmed from J: 10 bases; junction bases lacking a gene match: 4. The cysteine opens and the phenylalanine closes a CDR3 of 12 amino acids. The kept DNA is CDR3 alone, 36 bases in frame from the first base. In the prospective study, participants were about 18 to 100 years old, resided in around 25 geographic areas of the United States, and were enrolled through a virtual design. Cohort assignment in the prospective study relied on participant-reported clinical history from a screening survey and a study questionnaire. Each participant in the prospective study had whole blood, serum and a nasopharyngeal or oropharyngeal swab collected by mobile phlebotomists. Prospective study participants could optionally give additional blood draws and questionnaires over an approximately two-month period. Before DNA extraction, blood samples from the prospective study were shipped at room temperature or frozen.

The sequenced material came from PBMCs or T cells enriched from blood (not recorded which). Recombination connected TRBV7-2 to TRBJ2-1, with 8 bases in between that match TRBD2. The source is a woman aged 40 to 49 with acute COVID-19. The CDR3 protein: CASSTSGIEQFF. The DNA sequence is TGTGCCAGCAGCACTAGCGGCATAGAGCAGTTCTTC.